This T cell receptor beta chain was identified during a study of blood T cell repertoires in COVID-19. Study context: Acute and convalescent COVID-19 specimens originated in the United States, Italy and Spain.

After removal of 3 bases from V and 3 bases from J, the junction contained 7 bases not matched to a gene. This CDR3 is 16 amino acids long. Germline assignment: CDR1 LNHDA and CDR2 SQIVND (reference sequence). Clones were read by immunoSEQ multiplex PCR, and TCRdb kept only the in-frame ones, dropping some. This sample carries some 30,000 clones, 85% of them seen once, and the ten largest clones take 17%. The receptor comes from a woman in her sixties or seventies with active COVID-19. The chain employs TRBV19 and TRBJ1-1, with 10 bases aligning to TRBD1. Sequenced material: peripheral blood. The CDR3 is CASSILPGQGYTEAFF. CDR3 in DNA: TGTGCCAGTAGTATCCTCCCGGGACAGGGGTACACTGAAGCTTTCTTT.